This TCR beta chain originates from a study of blood T cell repertoires in COVID-19. Study details: T cells, B-cell-depleted T cells, or PBMCs supplied cDNA or gDNA.

Authors' analysis steps: Amplifying reference gene primers gave estimates of nucleated cell counts. Sequencing used immunoSEQ multiplex PCR; TCRdb keeps in-frame clones, though not all of them. V, J and clone size are those of that table, while D and trimming were read from the DNA. The table lists roughly 250,000 clones, about four fifths of them singletons. There are 16 residues in the CDR3. Trimming removed 4 bases from V and 5 bases from J; junction bases left unmatched: 11. Germline loops: CDR1 SQVTM, CDR2 ANQGSEA. This receptor was taken from a woman aged 55-70 years with active or convalescent COVID-19. The chain recombines TRBV29-1 with TRBJ2-2; 9 bases are a match to TRBD1. The sequenced material came from peripheral blood. This chain's CDR3 is CSVALRDRVWTGELFF. CDR3 bases: TGCAGCGTTGCCCTCCGGGACAGGGTCTGGACCGGGGAGCTGTTTTTT.